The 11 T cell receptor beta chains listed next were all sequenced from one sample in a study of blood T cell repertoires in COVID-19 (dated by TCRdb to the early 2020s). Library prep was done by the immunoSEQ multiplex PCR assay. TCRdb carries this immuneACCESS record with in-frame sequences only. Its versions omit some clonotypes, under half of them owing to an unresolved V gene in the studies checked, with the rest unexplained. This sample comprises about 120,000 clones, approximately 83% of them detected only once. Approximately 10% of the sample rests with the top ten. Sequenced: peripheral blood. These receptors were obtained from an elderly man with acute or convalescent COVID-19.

In DNA form, the CDR3 reads TGTGCCCAATTCAGGGGTCCCTACGAGCAGTACTTC. Amino acid sequence: CAQFRGPYEQYF. The chain couples TRBV27 to TRBJ2-7; D is possibly TRBD1 (6 bases). Trimming stripped 11 bases from V and 2 bases from J, with 13 bases between. The V gene's germline CDR1 is MNHEY and CDR2 SMNVEV (reference sequence). The CDR3 length is 12 residues.

The CDR3 region has the DNA TGCAGTGCTAGTACAACAGACACCATATATTTT. Residues: CSASTTDTIYF. The chain carries TRBV20-1 and TRBJ1-3, with D uncertain. The V end was cut by 3 bases, the J end by 8 bases, with 8 bases between. Looked up from germline, CDR1 is DFQATT and CDR2 is SNEGSKA (reference sequence). This CDR3 has 11 amino acids.

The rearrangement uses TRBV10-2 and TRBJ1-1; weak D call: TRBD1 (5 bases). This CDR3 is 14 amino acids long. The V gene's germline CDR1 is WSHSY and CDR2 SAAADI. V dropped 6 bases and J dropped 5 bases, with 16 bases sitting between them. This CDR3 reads CASRAGTAWTEAFF. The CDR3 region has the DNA TGCGCCAGCAGAGCCGGGACTGCTTGGACTGAAGCTTTCTTT.

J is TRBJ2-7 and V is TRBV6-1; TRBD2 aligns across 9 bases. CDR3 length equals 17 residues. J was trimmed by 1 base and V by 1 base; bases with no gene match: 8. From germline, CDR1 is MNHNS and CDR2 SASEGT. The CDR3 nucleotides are TGTGCCAGCAGTGAAGAGGCTAGCGGGACCCTTTCCTACGAGCAGTACTTC. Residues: CASSEEASGTLSYEQYF.

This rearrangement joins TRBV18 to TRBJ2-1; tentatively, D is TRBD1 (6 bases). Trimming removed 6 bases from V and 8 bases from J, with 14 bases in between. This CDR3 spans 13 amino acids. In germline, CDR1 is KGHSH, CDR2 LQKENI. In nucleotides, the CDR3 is TGTGCCAGCTCTCACGGACAGAGCGATGAGCAGTTCTTC. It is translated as CASSHGQSDEQFF.

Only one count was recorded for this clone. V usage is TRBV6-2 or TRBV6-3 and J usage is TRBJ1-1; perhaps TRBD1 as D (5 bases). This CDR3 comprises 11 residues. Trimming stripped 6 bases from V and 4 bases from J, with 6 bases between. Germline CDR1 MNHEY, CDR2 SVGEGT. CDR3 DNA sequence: TGTGCCAGCAGCGACAGCACTGAAGCTTTCTTT. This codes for CASSDSTEAFF.

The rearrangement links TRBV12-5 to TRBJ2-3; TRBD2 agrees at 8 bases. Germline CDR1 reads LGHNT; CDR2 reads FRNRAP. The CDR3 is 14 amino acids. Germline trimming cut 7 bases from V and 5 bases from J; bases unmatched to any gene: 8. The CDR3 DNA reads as TGTGCTAGTGCCCCGTCGGGAGGGGGAGATACGCAGTATTTT. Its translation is CASAPSGGGDTQYF.

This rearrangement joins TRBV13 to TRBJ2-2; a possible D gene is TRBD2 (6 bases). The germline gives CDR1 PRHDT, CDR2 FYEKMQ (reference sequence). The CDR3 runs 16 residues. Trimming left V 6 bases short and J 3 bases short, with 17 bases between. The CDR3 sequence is CASSSTGTRHTGELFF. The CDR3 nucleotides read TGTGCCAGCAGTTCTACCGGGACTCGCCACACCGGGGAGCTGTTTTTT.

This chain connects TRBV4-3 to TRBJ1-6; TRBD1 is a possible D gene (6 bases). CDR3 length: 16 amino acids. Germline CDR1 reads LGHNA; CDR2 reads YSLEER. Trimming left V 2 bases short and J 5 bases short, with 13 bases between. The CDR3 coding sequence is TGCGCCAGCAGCCAACGCTCAGGGGTAAATAATTCACCCCTCCACTTT. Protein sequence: CASSQRSGVNNSPLHF.

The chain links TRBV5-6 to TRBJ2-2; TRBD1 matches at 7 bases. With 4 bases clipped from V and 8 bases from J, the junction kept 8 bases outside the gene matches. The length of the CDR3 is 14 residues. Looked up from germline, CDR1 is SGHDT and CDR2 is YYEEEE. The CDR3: CASSRNTGVGELFF. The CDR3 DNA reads TGTGCCAGCAGCCGGAACACAGGGGTGGGGGAGCTGTTTTTT.

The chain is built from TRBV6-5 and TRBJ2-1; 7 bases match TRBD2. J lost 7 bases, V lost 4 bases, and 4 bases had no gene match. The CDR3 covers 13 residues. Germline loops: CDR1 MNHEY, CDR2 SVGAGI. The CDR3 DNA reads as TGTGCCAGCAGTTTCGCCGGGGGGAATGAGCAGTTCTTC. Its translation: CASSFAGGNEQFF.